This TCR beta chain was identified in a study of neurological immune-mediated disorders. Broader study findings: TCR clonal expansion peaked in HTLV-1-associated myelopathy patients and was lowest in multiple sclerosis patients. Across subjects, expanded clones had no CDR3 amino acid sequences in common, pointing to private repertoires in all groups.

Stated time point: technical triplicate 1. Unmatched junction bases numbered 1, after V lost 5 bases and J lost 3 bases. Germline V lookup: CDR1 MNHEY, CDR2 SMNVEV (reference sequence). The CDR3 is 13 residues long. Using its own MiXCR run on the 5' RACE reads, TCRdb lists one record per CDR3 protein. The sample holds approximately 36,000 distinct CDR3 sequences, over 8.5% seen once. This clonotype came up many times. Antigen: not known. The chain carries TRBV27 and TRBJ2-3, with TRBD2 matching 8 bases. The specimen sequenced was PBMCs. This receptor was taken from a man between 60 and 75 years old with HTLV-1-associated myelopathy (HAM/TSP). Here the CDR3 DNA reads TGTGCCAGCAGTCGGGAGGGGACAGATACGCAGTATTTT. Translated, it gives CASSREGTDTQYF.